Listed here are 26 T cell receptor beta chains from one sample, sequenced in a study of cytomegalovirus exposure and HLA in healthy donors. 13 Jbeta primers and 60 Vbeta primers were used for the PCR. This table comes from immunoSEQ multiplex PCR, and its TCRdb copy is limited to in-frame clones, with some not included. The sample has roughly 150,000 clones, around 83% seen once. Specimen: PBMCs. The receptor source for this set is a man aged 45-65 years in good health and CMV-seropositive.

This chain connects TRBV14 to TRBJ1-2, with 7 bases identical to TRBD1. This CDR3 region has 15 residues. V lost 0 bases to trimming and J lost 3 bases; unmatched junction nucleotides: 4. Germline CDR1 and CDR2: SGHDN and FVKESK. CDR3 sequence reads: CASSQERGRDYGYTF. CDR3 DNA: TGTGCCAGCAGCCAAGAAAGGGGGCGCGACTATGGCTACACCTTC.

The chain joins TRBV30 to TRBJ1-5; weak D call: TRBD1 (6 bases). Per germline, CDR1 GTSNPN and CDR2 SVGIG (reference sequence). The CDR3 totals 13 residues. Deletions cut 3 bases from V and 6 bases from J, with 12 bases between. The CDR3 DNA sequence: TGTGCCTGGAGCAAAGAGGGGGTTCAGCCCCAGCATTTT. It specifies CAWSKEGVQPQHF.

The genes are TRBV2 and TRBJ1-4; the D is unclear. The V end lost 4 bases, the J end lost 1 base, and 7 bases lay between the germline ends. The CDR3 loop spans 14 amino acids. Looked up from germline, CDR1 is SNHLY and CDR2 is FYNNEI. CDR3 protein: CASSGGRTNEKLFF. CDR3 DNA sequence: TGTGCCAGCAGTGGTGGCAGAACTAATGAAAAACTGTTTTTT.

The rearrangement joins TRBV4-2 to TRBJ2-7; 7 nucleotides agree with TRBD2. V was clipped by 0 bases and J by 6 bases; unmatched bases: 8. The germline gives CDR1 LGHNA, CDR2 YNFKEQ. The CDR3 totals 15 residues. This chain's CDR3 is CASSQESGAAREQYF. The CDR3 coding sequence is TGTGCCAGCAGCCAAGAGAGCGGGGCCGCGCGCGAGCAGTACTTC.

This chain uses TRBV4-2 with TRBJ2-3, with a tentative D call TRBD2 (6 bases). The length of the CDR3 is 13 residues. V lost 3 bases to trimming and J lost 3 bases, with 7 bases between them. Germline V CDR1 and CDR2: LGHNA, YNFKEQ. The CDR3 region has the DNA TGTGCCAGCAGCCAGGGGACTACAGATACGCAGTATTTT. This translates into CASSQGTTDTQYF.

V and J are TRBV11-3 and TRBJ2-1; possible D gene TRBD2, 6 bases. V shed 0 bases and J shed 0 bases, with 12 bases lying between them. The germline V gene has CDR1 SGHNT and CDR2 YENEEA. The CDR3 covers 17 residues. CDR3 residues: CASSLENRGSSYNEQFF. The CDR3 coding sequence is TGTGCCAGCAGCTTAGAAAACCGGGGGAGCTCCTACAATGAGCAGTTCTTC.

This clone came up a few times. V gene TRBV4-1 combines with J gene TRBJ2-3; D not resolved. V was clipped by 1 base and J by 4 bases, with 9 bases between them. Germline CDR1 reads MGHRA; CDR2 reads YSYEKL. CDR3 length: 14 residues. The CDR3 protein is CASSQASSPDTQYF. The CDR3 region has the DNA TGCGCCAGCAGCCAAGCTTCCAGTCCAGATACGCAGTATTTT.

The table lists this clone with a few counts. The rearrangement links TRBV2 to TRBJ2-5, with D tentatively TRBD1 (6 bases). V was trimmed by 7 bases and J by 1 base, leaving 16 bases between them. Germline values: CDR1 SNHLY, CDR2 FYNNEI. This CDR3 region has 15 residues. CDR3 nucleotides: TGTGCCAGCACGACAAAGACAGGCCTCCAAGAGACCCAGTACTTC. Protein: CASTTKTGLQETQYF.

DNA of the CDR3: TGTGCCAGCAGTTACGGAGTCGCAAGGAACACCGGGGAGCTGTTTTTT. Translated: CASSYGVARNTGELFF. The rearrangement joins TRBV6-5 to TRBJ2-2; D gene unclear. The CDR3 spans 16 residues. V shed 2 bases and J shed 1 base, with 11 bases lying between them. Germline V gene data show CDR1 as MNHEY and CDR2 as SVGAGI.

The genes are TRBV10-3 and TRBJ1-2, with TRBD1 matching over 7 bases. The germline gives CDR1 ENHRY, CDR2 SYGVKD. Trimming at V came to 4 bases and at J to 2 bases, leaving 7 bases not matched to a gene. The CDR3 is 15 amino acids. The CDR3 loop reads CAISAPSTGNYGYTF. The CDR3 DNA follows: TGTGCCATCAGTGCCCCTTCGACAGGGAACTATGGCTACACCTTC.

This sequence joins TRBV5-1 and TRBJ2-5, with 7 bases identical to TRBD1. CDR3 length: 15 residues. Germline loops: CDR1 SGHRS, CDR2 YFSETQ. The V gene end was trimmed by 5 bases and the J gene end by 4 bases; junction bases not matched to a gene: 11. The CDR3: CASSHGTVGGETQYF. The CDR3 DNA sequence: TGCGCCAGCAGTCACGGGACAGTTGGGGGAGAGACCCAGTACTTC.

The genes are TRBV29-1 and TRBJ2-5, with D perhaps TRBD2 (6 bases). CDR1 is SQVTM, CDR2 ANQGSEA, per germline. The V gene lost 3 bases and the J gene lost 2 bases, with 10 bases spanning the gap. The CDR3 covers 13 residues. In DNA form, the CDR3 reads TGCAGCGTTGATGGAGGGGTTCAAGAGACCCAGTACTTC. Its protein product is CSVDGGVQETQYF.

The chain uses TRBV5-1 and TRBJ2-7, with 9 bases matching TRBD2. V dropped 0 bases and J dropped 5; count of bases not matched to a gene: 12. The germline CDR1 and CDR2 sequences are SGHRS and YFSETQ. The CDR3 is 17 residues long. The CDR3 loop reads CASSLGNQGLASHEQYF. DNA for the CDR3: TGCGCCAGCAGCTTGGGGAATCAGGGACTAGCTAGCCACGAGCAGTACTTC.

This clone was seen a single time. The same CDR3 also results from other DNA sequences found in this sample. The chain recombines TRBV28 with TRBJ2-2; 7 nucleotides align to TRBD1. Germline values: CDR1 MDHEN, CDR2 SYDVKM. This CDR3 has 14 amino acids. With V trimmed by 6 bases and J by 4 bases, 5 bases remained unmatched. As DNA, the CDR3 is TGTGCCAGCAGGAAAAGACAGGGCACCGGGGAGCTGTTTTTT. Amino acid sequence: CASRKRQGTGELFF.

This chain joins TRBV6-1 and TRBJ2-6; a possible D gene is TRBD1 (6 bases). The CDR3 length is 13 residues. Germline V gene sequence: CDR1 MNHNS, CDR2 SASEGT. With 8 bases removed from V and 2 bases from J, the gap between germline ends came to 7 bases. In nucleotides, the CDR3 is TGTGCCAGCGGGACAACTGGGGCCAACGTCCTGACTTTC. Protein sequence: CASGTTGANVLTF.

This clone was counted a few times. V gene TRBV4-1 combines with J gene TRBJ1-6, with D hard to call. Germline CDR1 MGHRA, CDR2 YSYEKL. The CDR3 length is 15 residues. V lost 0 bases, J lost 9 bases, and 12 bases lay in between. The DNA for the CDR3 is TGCGCCAGCAGCCAAGAGGGTGCGGGAGGTTCACCCCTCCACTTT. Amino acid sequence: CASSQEGAGGSPLHF.

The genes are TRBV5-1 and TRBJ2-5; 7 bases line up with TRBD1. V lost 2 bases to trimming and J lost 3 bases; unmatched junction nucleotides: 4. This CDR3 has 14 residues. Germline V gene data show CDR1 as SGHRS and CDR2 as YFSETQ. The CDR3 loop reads CASSLQGIEETQYF. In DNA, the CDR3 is TGCGCCAGCAGCTTACAGGGGATAGAAGAGACCCAGTACTTC.

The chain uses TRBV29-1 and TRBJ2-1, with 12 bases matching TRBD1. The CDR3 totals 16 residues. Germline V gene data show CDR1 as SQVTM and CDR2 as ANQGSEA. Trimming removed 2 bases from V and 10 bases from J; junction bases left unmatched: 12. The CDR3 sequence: CSVETLGDRGRGEQFF. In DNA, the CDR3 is TGCAGCGTTGAAACTCTGGGGGACAGGGGGCGAGGGGAGCAGTTCTTC.

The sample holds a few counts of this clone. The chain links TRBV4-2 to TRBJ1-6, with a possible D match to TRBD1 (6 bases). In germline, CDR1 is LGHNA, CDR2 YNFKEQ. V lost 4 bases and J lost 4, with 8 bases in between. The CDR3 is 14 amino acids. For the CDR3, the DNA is TGTGCCAGCAGCCGTGGACAGTATAATTCACCCCTCCACTTT. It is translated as CASSRGQYNSPLHF.

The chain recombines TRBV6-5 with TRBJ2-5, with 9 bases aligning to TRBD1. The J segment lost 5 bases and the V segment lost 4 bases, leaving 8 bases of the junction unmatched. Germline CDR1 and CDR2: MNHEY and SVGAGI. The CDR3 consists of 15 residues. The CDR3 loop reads CASSFTGGGRETQYF. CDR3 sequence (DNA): TGTGCCAGCAGTTTCACAGGGGGCGGGCGGGAGACCCAGTACTTC.

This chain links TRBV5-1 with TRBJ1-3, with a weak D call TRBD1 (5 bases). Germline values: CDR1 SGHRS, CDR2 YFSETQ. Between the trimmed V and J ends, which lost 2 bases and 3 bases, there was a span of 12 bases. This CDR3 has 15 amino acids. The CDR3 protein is CASSLGQGIGNTIYF. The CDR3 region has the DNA TGCGCCAGCAGCTTAGGTCAGGGTATTGGAAACACCATATATTTT.

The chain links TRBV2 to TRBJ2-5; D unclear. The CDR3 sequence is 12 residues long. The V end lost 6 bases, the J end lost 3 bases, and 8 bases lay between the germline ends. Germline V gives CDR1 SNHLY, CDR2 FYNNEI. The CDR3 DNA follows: TGTGCCAGCAGCGCAGTGGAAGAGACCCAGTACTTC. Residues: CASSAVEETQYF. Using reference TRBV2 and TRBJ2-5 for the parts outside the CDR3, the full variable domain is EPEVTQTPSHQVTQMGQEVILRCVPISNHLYFYWYRQILGQKVEFLVSFYNNEISEKSEIFDDQFSVERPDGSNFTLKIRSTKLEDSAMYFCASSAVEETQYFGPGTRLLVL.

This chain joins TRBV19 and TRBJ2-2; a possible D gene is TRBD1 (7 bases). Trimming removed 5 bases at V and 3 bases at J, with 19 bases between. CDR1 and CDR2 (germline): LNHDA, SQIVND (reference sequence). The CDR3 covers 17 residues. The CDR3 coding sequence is TGTGCCAGTAGTCCACAAAGGGCCAGGGGGGACACCGGGGAGCTGTTTTTT. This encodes CASSPQRARGDTGELFF.

The CDR3 spells CASSLSPGTEQFF. CDR3 bases: TGTGCCAGCAGCTTGTCGCCGGGTACTGAGCAGTTCTTC. V usage is TRBV5-6 and J usage is TRBJ2-1; D is uncertain. The CDR3 is made up of 13 amino acids. Germline CDR1 is SGHDT and CDR2 is YYEEEE. V was trimmed by 1 base and J by 9 bases, leaving 11 bases between them.

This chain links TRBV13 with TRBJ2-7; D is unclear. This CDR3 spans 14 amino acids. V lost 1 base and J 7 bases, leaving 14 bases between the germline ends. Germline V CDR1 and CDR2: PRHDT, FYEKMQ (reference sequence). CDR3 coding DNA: TGTGCCAGCAGCTTAGTGGTACACTCGGAGGAGCAGTACTTC. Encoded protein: CASSLVVHSEEQYF.

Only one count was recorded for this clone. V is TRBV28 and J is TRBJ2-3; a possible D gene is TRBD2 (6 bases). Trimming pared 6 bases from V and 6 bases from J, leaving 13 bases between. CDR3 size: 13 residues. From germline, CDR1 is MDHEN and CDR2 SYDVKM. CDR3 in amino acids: CASSLGGSDTQYF. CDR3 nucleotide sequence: TGTGCCAGCAGCCTCGGAGGGTCGGATACGCAGTATTTT.